This TCR beta chain was captured by sequencing in a study of graft-versus-host responses after intestinal transplantation (dated by TCRdb to about 2021). For the study in its entirety: Recipients received multivisceral, liver-intestinal, or isolated intestinal transplants. Donor T cell macrochimerism was defined as a peak of at least 4% donor T cells among recipient peripheral blood mononuclear cells. Anti-thymocyte globulin induction was given to all recipients, followed by maintenance tacrolimus and steroids for 3 to 4 years. The cohort enrolled some 24 intestinal transplant recipients, one of whom was a retransplant, and a few patients without pretransplant specimens were excluded. After intestinal transplantation, graft-versus-host and host-versus-graft alloreactive T cell clones were followed in the graft, circulation and bone marrow using bulk TCR-beta CDR3 sequencing. Rather than being sequenced by the commercial service, samples from three later patients were sequenced in-house on an Illumina MiSeq and processed with MiXCR. Alloreactive clones were identified by sequencing pre-transplant mixed lymphocyte reaction products and comparing these products with unstimulated pre-transplant donor and recipient T cells.

Libraries were made using the immunoSEQ multiplex PCR assay. Adaptive Biotechnologies carried out high-throughput TCR-beta CDR3 sequencing of genomic DNA for most patients. On the study's bioinformatics: TCR sequencing data for around 20 patients were retrieved from Adaptive's ImmunoSEQ software; three other patients were processed with MiXCR and VDJtools. Because the origin of CDR3 nucleotide sequences shared between donor and recipient could not be assigned, those sequences were removed. To be classed as alloreactive, a clone needed at least 2-fold expansion over unstimulated cells and a minimum CFSE-low frequency of 0.002% (template counts) or 0.001% (read counts). Mappable clones were those detected in sequenced pre-transplant spleen, lymph node, or MLR CFSE-low populations of the donor or recipient. The cumulative frequency of alloreactive clones was calculated as a percentage of all sequences, weighted by copy number. In TCRdb, the immuneACCESS table is reduced to in-frame sequences with V and J assigned. These tables do not hold every clone; where another copy was compared, an unresolved V gene accounts for under half, and the others remain unexplained. That table gives V, J and clone size, and the DNA gave D and trimming. This sample lists around 39,000 clones; roughly nine tenths were detected once. Around 6.9% of the sample lies in the top ten.

Blood samples were collected up to 4 times in the first month after transplant and then at least monthly when available. On the study overall, not on this receptor specifically: GvH clones were found in recipient bone marrow, and some of the GvH clones appeared earlier in ileal mucosa or blood, which is consistent with an intestinal mucosal origin. The relatively low number and heterogeneity of intestinal transplant patients limited the conclusions. Early after transplant, peak levels of circulating GvH clones were found to be associated with declines in HvG clones. In patients with donor T cell macrochimerism, the allografts had high GvH to HvG T cell clonal ratios.

To note about this clone: The specificity of this receptor is unknown. There are no base qualities to consult, and no much larger clone falls within one base.

From the cysteine through the phenylalanine, the CDR3 covers 15 amino acids. Just the 45-base CDR3 DNA is kept, in frame starting at base 1. V and J are truncated by 0 bases and 0 bases respectively, leaving an intervening sequence of 7 bases. CDR1 and CDR2 are drawn from the germline V gene (reference sequence): SGHNT, YYREEE. The sample was PBMCs, taken 267 days after transplant. Here the chain combines TRBV5-4 and TRBJ2-1; TRBD2 is possibly the D segment (5 matching bases). The clonotype originates from a human patient who received an intestinal transplant, so some T cells may come from the graft donor. The CDR3 region: CASSLGGSSYNEQFF. The base sequence is TGTGCCAGCAGCTTGGGTGGGAGCTCCTACAATGAGCAGTTCTTC.